This T cell receptor (beta chain) was captured by sequencing in a study of patients and donors after allogeneic stem cell transplantation. Between the trimmed V and J ends, which lost 5 bases and 8 bases, there was a span of 12 bases. The CDR3 runs to 12 residues. Germline V CDR1 and CDR2: MNHEY, SVGAGI. TCRdb redid the calling of the RT-PCR reads with MiXCR, one entry per CDR3 protein. Among approximately 200,000 distinct CDR3 sequences listed, about 37% were seen once. Material for sequencing was blood, either unsorted or a sorted T cell fraction (not recorded which). The V gene is TRBV6-5, the J gene TRBJ1-2; D remains unclear. The receptor was derived from a human donor who was either an allogeneic HSCT recipient or a stem cell or donor lymphocyte infusion donor (not recorded which). It is not recorded whose cells these are; they may come from a transplant donor. DNA of the CDR3: TGTGCCAGCAGTACAAACCTGGGAGGCTACACCTTC. Encoded protein: CASSTNLGGYTF.